This TCR beta chain came from a study of regulatory T cells in long-lasting Graves disease. Study results and caveats: Persistent-disease Graves' patients showed less TCR diversity than new cases. In persistent patients, shared public clonotypes (roughly 2,700) outnumbered those in new patients (approximately 880). There were preferences for TRBV28, TRBJ1-2 and TRBJ2-5 in persistent disease.

On this clonotype itself: Its target is not known.

The time point denotes: persistent/refractory GD, antithyroid drugs over 5 years with positive TRAb. PBMC RNA served as the TCR library source. CDR3 regions were amplified by Arm-PCR using iRepertoire HTBI primers to build TCR beta libraries. TCRdb reprocessed the multiplex PCR reads via MiXCR and lists one record per CDR3 protein. This table holds about 450,000 distinct CDR3 sequences, around a quarter found once. V was clipped by 1 base and J by 2 bases, with 9 bases between them. Germline assignment: CDR1 SGHTA and CDR2 FQGNSA. This CDR3 has 15 amino acids. The receptor comes from a female donor with Graves disease. The sample consisted of peripheral blood mononuclear cells (PBMCs), taken when the disease was refractory, from a patient treated with antithyroid drugs. The V and J genes are TRBV7-2 and TRBJ1-5; D is ambiguous. In DNA form, the CDR3 reads TGTGCCAGCAGCTTAGGGTTCGGTCGCAATCAGCCCCAGCATTTT. Translation: CASSLGFGRNQPQHF.